This T cell receptor beta chain was documented in a study of blood T cell repertoires in COVID-19. Looking at the study overall: Researchers got acute and convalescent COVID-19 samples from the United States, Italy and Spain.

This CDR3 is built from 14 residues. CDR1 SNHLY and CDR2 FYNNEI come from the germline V gene. V was trimmed by 7 bases and J by 2 bases, leaving 14 bases between them. TCRdb's copy holds only in-frame clones and misses some; the assay was immunoSEQ multiplex PCR. Of about 240,000 clones in the sample, 75% to 90% were seen once. Those enrolled, adults aged roughly 18 to 95 years, came from fewer than 25 US areas. The sequence was collected from a woman between 25 and 40 years old who had recovered from COVID-19. The J gene is TRBJ1-2, the V gene TRBV2, with TRBD1 as a possible D gene (5 bases). The sample taken for sequencing was PBMCs or T cells enriched from blood (not recorded which). In DNA form, the CDR3 reads TGTGCCAGCAAATCCCAGGGAGGAAACTATGGCTACACCTTC. Its protein is CASKSQGGNYGYTF. Supplemented by reference TRBV2 and TRBJ1-2, the full variable domain reads EPEVTQTPSHQVTQMGQEVILRCVPISNHLYFYWYRQILGQKVEFLVSFYNNEISEKSEIFDDQFSVERPDGSNFTLKIRSTKLEDSAMYFCASKSQGGNYGYTFGSGTRLTVV.